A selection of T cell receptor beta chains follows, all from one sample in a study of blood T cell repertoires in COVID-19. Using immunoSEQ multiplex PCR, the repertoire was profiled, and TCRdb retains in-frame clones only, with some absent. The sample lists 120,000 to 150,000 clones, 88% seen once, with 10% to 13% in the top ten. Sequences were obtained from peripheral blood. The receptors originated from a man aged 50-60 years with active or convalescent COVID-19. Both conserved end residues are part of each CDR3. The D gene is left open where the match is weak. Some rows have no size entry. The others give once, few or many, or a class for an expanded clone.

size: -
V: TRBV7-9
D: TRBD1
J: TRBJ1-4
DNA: TGTGCCAGCAGTCGGGACAGCGGGAATGAAAAACTGTTTTTT
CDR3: CASSRDSGNEKLFF

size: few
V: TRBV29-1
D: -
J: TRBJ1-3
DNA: TGCAGCGTTGGGGGGGAAACGAACACCATATATTTT
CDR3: CSVGGETNTIYF

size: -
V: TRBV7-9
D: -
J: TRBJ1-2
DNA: TGTGCCAGCAGCTTAGAGACTCTGGCAGGGTCGTCGAATGGCTACACCTTC
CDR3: CASSLETLAGSSNGYTF

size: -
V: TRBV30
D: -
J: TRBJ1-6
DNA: TGTGCCTGGAAGATGGGGCCCTCACCCCTCCACTTT
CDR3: CAWKMGPSPLHF

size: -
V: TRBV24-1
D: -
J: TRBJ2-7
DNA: TGTGCCACCAGTGATGCCAGGGTAGGAAACTACGAGCAGTACTTC
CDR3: CATSDARVGNYEQYF

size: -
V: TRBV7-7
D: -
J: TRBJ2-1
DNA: TGTGCTAGCAGCGTCGACAGGTTTTCCTACAATGAGCAGTTCTTC
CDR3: CASSVDRFSYNEQFF

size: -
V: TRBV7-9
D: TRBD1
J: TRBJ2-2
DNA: TGTGCCAGCAGCGGACAGGGGAACACCGGGGAGCTGTTTTTT
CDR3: CASSGQGNTGELFF

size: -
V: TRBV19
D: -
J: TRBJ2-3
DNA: TGTGCCAGTAGTTCGACAGGATACACAGATACGCAGTATTTT
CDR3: CASSSTGYTDTQYF

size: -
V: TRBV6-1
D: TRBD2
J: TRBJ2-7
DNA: TGTGCCAGCAGTGAGGGACTAACCTACGAGCAGTACTTC
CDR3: CASSEGLTYEQYF

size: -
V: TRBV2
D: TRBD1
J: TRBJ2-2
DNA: TGTGCCAGCAGTGTTCGGGACAGGGGGCCTGGGGAGCTGTTTTTT
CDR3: CASSVRDRGPGELFF

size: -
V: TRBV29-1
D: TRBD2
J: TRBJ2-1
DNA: TGCAGCGCCACGACTAGCGGGAGCGTGTATGAGCAGTTCTTC
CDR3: CSATTSGSVYEQFF